These 23 T cell receptor beta chains came from one sample sequenced in a study of shared clonotypes between healthy human individuals. The assay was immunoSEQ multiplex PCR, and TCRdb's table has in-frame clones only and misses some. The sample has some 470,000 clones, about 79% seen once; the top ten hold around 13%. Material: PBMCs. Source of these receptors: a woman between 35 and 50 years old in good health. Some clones in this sample may be carry-over from other donors' samples.

This clone appeared a few times. Other nucleotide sequences in the sample specify the same CDR3. V usage is TRBV19 and J usage is TRBJ1-1; TRBD1 might be the D (5 bases). Germline CDR1 reads LNHDA; CDR2 reads SQIVND (reference sequence). V lost 4 bases and J 0 bases, leaving 9 bases between the germline ends. CDR3 length: 14 amino acids. In DNA, the CDR3 is TGTGCCAGTAGTACACCGGGACTGAACACTGAAGCTTTCTTT. Its protein is CASSTPGLNTEAFF.

This clone was found once. The rearrangement uses TRBV18 and TRBJ1-5; D not resolved. The V gene's germline CDR1 is KGHSH and CDR2 LQKENI. The V end lost 3 bases, the J end lost 4 bases, and 7 bases lay between the germline ends. This CDR3 is built from 13 residues. The CDR3 region has the DNA TGTGCCAGCTCACCGACAACAAATCAGCCCCAGCATTTT. It translates to CASSPTTNQPQHF.

The chain recombines TRBV28 with TRBJ2-2, with 8 bases identical to TRBD2. V lost 4 bases to trimming and J lost 6 bases; unmatched junction nucleotides: 7. CDR1 and CDR2 from the germline V gene are MDHEN and SYDVKM. The CDR3 extends over 15 amino acids. CDR3 in DNA: TGTGCCAGCAGTTCCCCTGGGACTAGGCCCGGGGAGCTGTTTTTT. Translation gives CASSSPGTRPGELFF.

This clone has only one observation. The genes are TRBV30 and TRBJ1-2; 7 bases are shared with TRBD1. The V gene end was trimmed by 0 bases and the J gene end by 7 bases; junction bases not matched to a gene: 5. The CDR3 runs 13 residues. The V gene's germline CDR1 is GTSNPN and CDR2 SVGIG (reference sequence). The CDR3 loop reads CAWSVRSGGGYTF. The DNA of the CDR3 is TGTGCCTGGAGTGTAAGGTCAGGGGGTGGCTACACCTTC.

The chain employs TRBV19 and TRBJ1-2; D perhaps matches TRBD1 (5 bases). V was cut by 7 bases and J by 8 bases, with 14 bases left in between. The CDR3 covers 12 residues. The germline CDR1 and CDR2 sequences are LNHDA and SQIVND (reference sequence). The DNA of the CDR3 is TGTGCCAGTACTGGGGCCGTCGGAGGCTACACCTTC. It encodes CASTGAVGGYTF.

The V and J genes are TRBV29-1 and TRBJ2-3; no clear D gene. Trimming removed 4 bases at V and 1 base at J, with 12 bases between. Germline V gene data show CDR1 as SQVTM and CDR2 as ANQGSEA. There are 14 residues in the CDR3. The CDR3, as DNA: TGCAGCGTTGTGGGGTGGAGTGGCACAGATACGCAGTATTTT. Translated, it gives CSVVGWSGTDTQYF.

This clone has only one observation. A far larger clone is off by one base, so a read error is likely. Different DNA sequences within this sample yield the same CDR3. V is TRBV9 and J is TRBJ2-7, with 10 positions matching TRBD1. This CDR3 is 15 amino acids long. Trimming cost V 5 bases and J 1 base; bases outside gene matches: 6. Germline CDR1 SGDLS, CDR2 YYNGEE. The CDR3 sequence: CASSEGQGWSYEQYF. The CDR3 DNA follows: TGTGCCAGCAGTGAGGGACAGGGGTGGTCCTACGAGCAGTACTTC.

The rearrangement uses TRBV6-1 and TRBJ2-1; tentatively, D is TRBD1 (5 bases). V was shortened by 8 bases and J by 13 bases, with 15 bases between the two germline ends. Germline V gene lookup returns CDR1 MNHNS and CDR2 SASEGT. This CDR3 has 11 residues. CDR3 bases: TGTGCCAGCTCCCAGGACAATCGACAGTTCTTC. This sequence encodes CASSQDNRQFF.

This sequence joins TRBV15 and TRBJ1-5; D is unresolved. From germline, CDR1 is LNHNV and CDR2 YYDKDF (reference sequence). V lost 8 bases, J lost 5 bases, and 13 bases lay in between. The CDR3 is 13 amino acids. CDR3: CATALGVDQPQHF. The CDR3 DNA reads as TGTGCCACCGCCCTGGGTGTAGATCAGCCCCAGCATTTT.

This clone was seen repeatedly, ten times or more. The rearrangement uses TRBV21-1 and TRBJ2-7. TRBV21-1 is assigned pseudogene status. The CDR3 consists of 11 residues. The CDR3 reads CASSKAHEQYF. In DNA form, the CDR3 reads TGTGCCAGCAGCAAAGCGCACGAGCAGTACTTC.

The J gene is TRBJ1-1, the V gene TRBV27, with 7 bases identical to TRBD1. The germline V gene encodes CDR1 MNHEY and CDR2 SMNVEV (reference sequence). Trimming cost V 6 bases and J 0 bases; bases outside gene matches: 10. CDR3 length: 16 amino acids. CDR3: CASRRDSSPLNTEAFF. The CDR3 nucleotides read TGTGCCAGCAGACGGGACAGCTCTCCTTTGAACACTGAAGCTTTCTTT.

This clone was counted between two and nine times. V gene TRBV6-5 combines with J gene TRBJ2-7; D is perhaps TRBD1 (6 bases). Trimming cost V 6 bases and J 2 bases, with 14 bases left between them. The CDR3 is 14 residues long. Germline values: CDR1 MNHEY, CDR2 SVGAGI. CDR3 amino acids: CASRRDRTAYEQYF. The CDR3 bases are TGTGCCAGCAGACGAGACAGGACCGCCTACGAGCAGTACTTC.

The rearrangement uses TRBV5-5 and TRBJ2-7; no clear D gene. Deletions cut 7 bases from V and 3 bases from J, with 14 bases between. This CDR3 is 13 amino acids long. Germline values: CDR1 SGHKS, CDR2 YYEKEE (reference sequence). DNA for the CDR3: TGTGCCAGCGCCCCTGGCAGCTACTACGAGCAGTACTTC. Translating gives CASAPGSYYEQYF.

Worth noting for this clone: It may be a read error: a sequence one base away is much more abundant. The sample contains more than one DNA sequence encoding this CDR3. This rearrangement joins TRBV29-1 to TRBJ1-1; no clear D gene. V gave up 6 bases and J gave up 0 bases, with 11 bases separating them. There are 13 residues in the CDR3. Germline V gene data show CDR1 as SQVTM and CDR2 as ANQGSEA. CDR3 protein: CSVSGNMNTEAFF. The DNA of the CDR3 is TGCAGCGTCTCGGGTAACATGAACACTGAAGCTTTCTTT.

The V call is TRBV7-3, the J call TRBJ1-5, with 9 nucleotides matching TRBD1. J gave up 1 base and V 2 bases, and 3 bases lay outside the gene matches. Germline V CDR1 and CDR2: SGHTA, FQGTGA. This CDR3 region has 16 residues. This chain's CDR3 is CASSLHRGRSNQPQHF. As DNA, the CDR3 is TGTGCCAGCAGCTTACACAGGGGGCGCAGCAATCAGCCCCAGCATTTT.

The CDR3 nucleotides are TGTGCCAGCAGCTTTGGGGTCGACAGGGCCGGAACAGATACGCAGTATTTT. Translating gives CASSFGVDRAGTDTQYF. J is TRBJ2-3 and V is TRBV5-6; 7 nucleotides line up with TRBD1. The V and J ends lost 2 bases and 3 bases, in that order; junction bases with no gene match: 12. Germline CDR1 is SGHDT and CDR2 is YYEEEE. CDR3 length: 17 amino acids.

This chain uses TRBV27 with TRBJ2-3; the match to TRBD2 covers 8 bases. CDR3 size: 16 residues. Trimming cost V 5 bases and J 0 bases; bases outside gene matches: 7. Germline V CDR1 and CDR2: MNHEY, SMNVEV (reference sequence). The chain's CDR3 is CASSPLTSVSTDTQYF. The CDR3 DNA is TGTGCCAGCAGTCCTCTGACTAGCGTGAGCACAGATACGCAGTATTTT.

This clone was counted a single time. The chain has TRBV5-1 and TRBJ2-7, with D possibly being TRBD1 or TRBD2 (5 bases each). Trimming shortened V by 5 bases and J by 0 bases, and 18 bases separated the two germline ends. This CDR3 region has 16 residues. Germline CDR1 is SGHRS and CDR2 is YFSETQ. The CDR3, as DNA: TGCGCCAGCAGTCGTCAAGGGGACCAAACCTCCTACGAGCAGTACTTC. The encoded protein is CASSRQGDQTSYEQYF.

The chain joins TRBV27 to TRBJ1-4; D remains unclear. CDR1 is MNHEY, CDR2 SMNVEV, per germline (reference sequence). Trimming cost V 8 bases and J 11 bases, with 15 bases left between them. There are 12 residues in the CDR3. The CDR3 protein is CASQDVRRKLFF. The CDR3 coding sequence is TGTGCCAGCCAGGACGTTCGGAGGAAACTGTTTTTT.

The V gene is TRBV7-9, the J gene TRBJ2-3; 7 bases are a match to TRBD2. The CDR3 contains 15 residues. Germline V gene lookup returns CDR1 SEHNR and CDR2 FQNEAQ (reference sequence). The V and J ends lost 6 bases and 3 bases, in that order; junction bases with no gene match: 9. The CDR3 sequence: CASSQDQRGTDTQYF. The CDR3 DNA is TGTGCCAGCAGTCAAGACCAGCGGGGTACAGATACGCAGTATTTT. The variable domain in full, with the rest retrieved from reference TRBV7-9 and TRBJ2-3, is DTGVSQNPRHKITKRGQNVTFRCDPISEHNRLYWYRQTLGQGPEFLTYFQNEAQLEKSRLLSDRFSAERPKGSFSTLEIQRTEQGDSAMYLCASSQDQRGTDTQYFGPGTRLTVL.

This clone occurred once. The genes are TRBV10-2 and TRBJ2-7; TRBD2 might be the D (6 bases). The length of the CDR3 is 14 residues. V was shortened by 3 bases and J by 6 bases, with 15 bases between the two germline ends. Per the germline V gene, CDR1 is WSHSY and CDR2 is SAAADI. CDR3 DNA sequence: TGCGCCAGCAGTGAAGGCGGGGCGGTACGCGAGCAGTACTTC. This sequence encodes CASSEGGAVREQYF.

This chain connects TRBV6-5 to TRBJ2-3; D not resolved. The CDR3 length is 15 residues. Germline-derived CDR1 and CDR2 are MNHEY and SVGAGI. Between the trimmed V and J ends, which lost 5 bases and 2 bases, there was a span of 14 bases. The CDR3, as DNA: TGTGCCAGCAGTCTTCTACCCACCGACACAGATACGCAGTATTTT. It encodes CASSLLPTDTDTQYF.

The gene calls are TRBV2 and TRBJ2-4; TRBD2 is a possible D gene (5 bases). CDR1 is SNHLY, CDR2 FYNNEI, per germline. CDR3 size: 15 residues. V was clipped by 5 bases and J by 0 bases, with 11 bases between them. CDR3 bases: TGTGCCAGCAGTCCCGGGATTATAGCCAAAAACATTCAGTACTTC. Translating gives CASSPGIIAKNIQYF.